These 5 T cell receptor beta chains were sequenced from one sample in a study of cytomegalovirus exposure and HLA in healthy donors. PCR used 60 Vbeta primers and 13 Jbeta primers. Assay: immunoSEQ multiplex PCR; the TCRdb copy retains only in-frame clones and omits some. Of about 100,000 clones in the sample, 81% were seen once. The source material was PBMCs. The receptors come from a woman in her 70s in good health and CMV-seropositive.

The genes are TRBV6-5 and TRBJ1-5; no clear D gene. V lost 0 bases and J 0 bases, leaving 6 bases between the germline ends. Germline CDR1 MNHEY, CDR2 SVGAGI. This CDR3 spans 15 amino acids. DNA for the CDR3: TGTGCCAGCAGTTACTCTGCGCATAGCAATCAGCCCCAGCATTTT. Its protein is CASSYSAHSNQPQHF.

This clone has a handful of counts. The rearrangement links TRBV6-1 to TRBJ2-1; a possible D gene is TRBD2 (7 bases). There are 13 residues in the CDR3. From germline, CDR1 is MNHNS and CDR2 SASEGT. V was trimmed by 3 bases and J by 6 bases, leaving 9 bases between them. This chain's CDR3 is CASSDRGGNEQFF. CDR3 in DNA: TGTGCCAGCAGTGATAGGGGGGGCAATGAGCAGTTCTTC.

The V and J genes are TRBV5-1 and TRBJ1-5, with a weak D call TRBD1 (5 bases). Trimming stripped 1 base from V and 7 bases from J, with 9 bases between. The CDR3 is 13 residues long. Germline values: CDR1 SGHRS, CDR2 YFSETQ. CDR3 in DNA: TGCGCCAGCAGCTTGTCGGGGGAACAGCCCCAGCATTTT. It is translated as CASSLSGEQPQHF.

The rearrangement links TRBV29-1 to TRBJ2-7, with 15 bases aligning to TRBD2. CDR3 length: 16 amino acids. J gave up 6 bases and V 1 base, and 7 bases lay outside the gene matches. Germline V lookup: CDR1 SQVTM, CDR2 ANQGSEA. This CDR3 is CSVEGPGLAGGPEQYF. The CDR3 DNA is TGCAGCGTTGAAGGGCCGGGACTAGCGGGAGGTCCCGAGCAGTACTTC.

The chain links TRBV18 to TRBJ2-7; TRBD2 is a possible D gene (6 bases). V was cut by 3 bases and J by 2 bases, with 14 bases left in between. Germline V CDR1 and CDR2: KGHSH, LQKENI. The CDR3 is 15 amino acids. The chain's CDR3 is CASSPTSTVAYEQYF. CDR3 nucleotides: TGTGCCAGCTCACCTACTAGCACTGTTGCCTACGAGCAGTACTTC. The full variable domain, in which reference TRBV18 and TRBJ2-7 provide the parts outside the CDR3, is NAGVMQNPRHLVRRRGQEARLRCSPMKGHSHVYWYRQLPEEGLKFMVYLQKENIIDESGMPKERFSAEFPKEGPSILRIQQVVRGDSAAYFCASSPTSTVAYEQYFGPGTRLTVT.